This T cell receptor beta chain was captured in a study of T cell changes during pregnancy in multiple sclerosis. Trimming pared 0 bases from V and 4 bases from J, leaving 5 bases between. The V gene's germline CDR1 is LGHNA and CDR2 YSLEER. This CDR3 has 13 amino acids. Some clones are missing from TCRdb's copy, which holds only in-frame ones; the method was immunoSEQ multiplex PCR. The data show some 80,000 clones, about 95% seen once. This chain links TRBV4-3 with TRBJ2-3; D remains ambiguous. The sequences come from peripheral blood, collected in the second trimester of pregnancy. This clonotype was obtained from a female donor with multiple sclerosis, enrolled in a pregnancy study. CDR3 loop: CASSQDIPDTQYF. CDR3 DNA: TGCGCCAGCAGCCAAGATATCCCAGATACGCAGTATTTT.